These 2 T cell receptor beta chains were sequenced from one sample in a study of cytotoxic CD8 clonotypes in ibrutinib-treated CLL. Sequencing used immunoSEQ multiplex PCR; TCRdb keeps in-frame clones, though not all of them. The data show hundreds of thousands of clones, 67% seen once. Material: PBMCs, obtained after 36 months of ibrutinib treatment. The receptor set was obtained from a human donor with chronic lymphocytic leukemia.

This clone turned up a few times. The chain joins TRBV28 to TRBJ1-5; a possible D gene is TRBD1 (6 bases). The CDR3 length is 14 residues. Germline-derived CDR1 and CDR2 are MDHEN and SYDVKM. Trimming stripped 3 bases from V and 7 bases from J, with 13 bases between. The CDR3 DNA follows: TGTGCCAGCAGTTTTGGCAGGGGACGACAGCCCCAGCATTTT. Translating gives CASSFGRGRQPQHF.

The genes are TRBV5-1 and TRBJ2-1; 12 nucleotides line up with TRBD2. This CDR3 region has 14 residues. Germline V gene lookup returns CDR1 SGHRS and CDR2 YFSETQ. Unmatched junction bases numbered 5, after V lost 6 bases and J lost 7 bases. This chain's CDR3 is CASKRTSGGNEQFF. DNA of the CDR3: TGCGCCAGCAAACGAACTAGCGGGGGGAATGAGCAGTTCTTC.